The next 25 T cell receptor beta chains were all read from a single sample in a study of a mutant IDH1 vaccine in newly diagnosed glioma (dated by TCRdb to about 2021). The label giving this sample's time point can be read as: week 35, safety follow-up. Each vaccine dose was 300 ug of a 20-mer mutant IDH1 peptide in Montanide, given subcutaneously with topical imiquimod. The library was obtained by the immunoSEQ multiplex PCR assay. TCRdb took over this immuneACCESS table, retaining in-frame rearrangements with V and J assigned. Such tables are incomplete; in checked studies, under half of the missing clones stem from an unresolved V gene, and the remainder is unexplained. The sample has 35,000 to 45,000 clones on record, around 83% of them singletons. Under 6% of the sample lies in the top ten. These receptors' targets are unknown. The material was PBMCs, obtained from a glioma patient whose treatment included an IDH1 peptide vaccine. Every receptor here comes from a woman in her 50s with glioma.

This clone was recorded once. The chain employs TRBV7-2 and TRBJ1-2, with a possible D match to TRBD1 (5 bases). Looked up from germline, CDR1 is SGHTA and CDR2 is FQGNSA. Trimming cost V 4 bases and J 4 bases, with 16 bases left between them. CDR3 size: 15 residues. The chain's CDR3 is CASSSAWDRVYGYTF. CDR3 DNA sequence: TGTGCCAGCAGCTCGGCGTGGGACCGAGTCTATGGCTACACCTTC.

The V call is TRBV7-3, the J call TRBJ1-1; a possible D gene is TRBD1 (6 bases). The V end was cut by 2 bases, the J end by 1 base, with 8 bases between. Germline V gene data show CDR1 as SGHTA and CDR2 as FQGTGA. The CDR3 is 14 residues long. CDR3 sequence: CASSLLGQNTEAFF. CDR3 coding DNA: TGTGCCAGCAGCTTACTGGGACAGAACACTGAAGCTTTCTTT.

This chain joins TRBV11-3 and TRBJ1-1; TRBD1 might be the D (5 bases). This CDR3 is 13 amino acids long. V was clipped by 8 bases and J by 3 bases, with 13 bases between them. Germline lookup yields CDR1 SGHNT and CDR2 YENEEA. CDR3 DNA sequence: TGTGCCAGCGCAAAGAGGGGAGACACTGAAGCTTTCTTT. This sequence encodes CASAKRGDTEAFF.

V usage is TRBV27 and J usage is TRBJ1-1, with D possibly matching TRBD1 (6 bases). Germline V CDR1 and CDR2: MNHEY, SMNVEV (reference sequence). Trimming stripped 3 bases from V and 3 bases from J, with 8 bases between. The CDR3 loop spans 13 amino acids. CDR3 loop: CASSFNRDTEAFF. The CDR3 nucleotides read TGTGCCAGCAGTTTCAACAGGGACACTGAAGCTTTCTTT.

This CDR3 is CASSLLDLRSSGNTIYF. The CDR3, as DNA: TGTGCCAGCAGCTTGTTAGACCTTCGCAGCTCTGGAAACACCATATATTTT. This chain joins TRBV5-6 and TRBJ1-3; no firm D call. The CDR3 totals 17 residues. V was pared by 1 base and J by 0 bases, with 14 bases between. Germline loops: CDR1 SGHDT, CDR2 YYEEEE.

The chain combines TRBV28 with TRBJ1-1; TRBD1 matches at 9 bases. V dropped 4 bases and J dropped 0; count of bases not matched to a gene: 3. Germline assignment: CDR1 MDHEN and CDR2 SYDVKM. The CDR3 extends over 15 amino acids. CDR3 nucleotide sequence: TGTGCCAGCAGTTCGGGACAGGGATTGAACACTGAAGCTTTCTTT. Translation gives CASSSGQGLNTEAFF.

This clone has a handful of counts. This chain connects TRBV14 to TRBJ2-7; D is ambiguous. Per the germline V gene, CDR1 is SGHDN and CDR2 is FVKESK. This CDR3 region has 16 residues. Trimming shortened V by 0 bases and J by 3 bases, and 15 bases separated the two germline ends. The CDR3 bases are TGTGCCAGCAGCCAAGAGAGCAGAAGCCCCTACTACGAGCAGTACTTC. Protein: CASSQESRSPYYEQYF.

CDR3 amino acids: CASSYRGGYGYTF. CDR3 coding DNA: TGTGCCAGCAGTTACCGGGGAGGGTATGGCTACACCTTC. This chain connects TRBV6-5 to TRBJ1-2; no clear D. CDR1 is MNHEY and CDR2 is SVGAGI in the germline V gene. The CDR3 runs 13 residues. Trimming removed 2 bases from V and 5 bases from J, with 9 bases in between.

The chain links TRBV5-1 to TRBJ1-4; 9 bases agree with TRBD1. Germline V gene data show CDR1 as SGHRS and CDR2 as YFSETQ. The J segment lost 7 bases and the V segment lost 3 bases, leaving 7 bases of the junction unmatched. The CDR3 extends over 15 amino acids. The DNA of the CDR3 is TGCGCCAGCAGCTCCCCGGACAGGGGAAGTGAAAAACTGTTTTTT. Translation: CASSSPDRGSEKLFF.

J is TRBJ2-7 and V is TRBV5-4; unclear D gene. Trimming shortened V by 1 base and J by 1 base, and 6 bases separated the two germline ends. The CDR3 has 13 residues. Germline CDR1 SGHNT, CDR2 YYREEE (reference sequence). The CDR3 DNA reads TGTGCCAGCAGCTTGCTTGAATCCTACGAGCAGTACTTC. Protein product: CASSLLESYEQYF.

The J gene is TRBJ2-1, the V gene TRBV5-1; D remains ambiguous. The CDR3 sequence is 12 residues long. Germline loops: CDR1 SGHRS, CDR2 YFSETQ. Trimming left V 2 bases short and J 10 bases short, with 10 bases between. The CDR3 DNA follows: TGCGCCAGCAGCTTAAGGACCCTGGAGCAGTTCTTC. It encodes CASSLRTLEQFF. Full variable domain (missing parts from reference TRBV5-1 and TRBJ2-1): KAGVTQTPRYLIKTRGQQVTLSCSPISGHRSVSWYQQTPGQGLQFLFEYFSETQRNKGNFPGRFSGRQFSNSRSEMNVSTLELGDSALYLCASSLRTLEQFFGPGTRLTVL.

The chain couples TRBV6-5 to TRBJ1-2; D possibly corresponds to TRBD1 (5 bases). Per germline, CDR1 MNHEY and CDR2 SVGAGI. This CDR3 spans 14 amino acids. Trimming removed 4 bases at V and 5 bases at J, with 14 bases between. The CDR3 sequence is CASSSRIGEYGYTF. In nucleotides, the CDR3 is TGTGCCAGCAGTTCCAGAATAGGGGAATATGGCTACACCTTC.

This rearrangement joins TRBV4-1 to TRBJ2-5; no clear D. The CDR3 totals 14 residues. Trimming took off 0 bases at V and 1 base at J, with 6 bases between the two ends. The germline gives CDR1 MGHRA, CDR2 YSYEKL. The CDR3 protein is CASSQDRSQETQYF. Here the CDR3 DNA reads TGCGCCAGCAGCCAAGACAGGAGCCAAGAGACCCAGTACTTC.

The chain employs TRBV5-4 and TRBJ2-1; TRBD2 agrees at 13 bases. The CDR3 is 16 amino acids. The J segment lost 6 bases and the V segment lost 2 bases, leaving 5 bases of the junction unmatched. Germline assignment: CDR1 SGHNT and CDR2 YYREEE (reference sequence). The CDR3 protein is CASSFTSGGAFNEQFF. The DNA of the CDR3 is TGTGCCAGCAGCTTCACTAGCGGGGGGGCTTTCAATGAGCAGTTCTTC.

The CDR3 coding sequence is TGTGCCAGCAGCCCAGACAGATTCTACGAGCAGTACTTC. Amino acid sequence: CASSPDRFYEQYF. The V gene is TRBV7-6, the J gene TRBJ2-7, with D maybe TRBD1 (5 bases). V lost 5 bases to trimming and J lost 3 bases, with 11 bases between them. Germline loops: CDR1 SGHVS, CDR2 FNYEAQ. The CDR3 spans 13 residues.

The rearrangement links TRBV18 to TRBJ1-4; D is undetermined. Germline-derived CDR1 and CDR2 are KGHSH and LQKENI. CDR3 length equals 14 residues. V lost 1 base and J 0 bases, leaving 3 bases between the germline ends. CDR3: CASSPQATNEKLFF. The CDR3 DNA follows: TGTGCCAGCTCACCACAAGCAACTAATGAAAAACTGTTTTTT. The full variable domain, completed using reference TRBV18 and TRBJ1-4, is NAGVMQNPRHLVRRRGQEARLRCSPMKGHSHVYWYRQLPEEGLKFMVYLQKENIIDESGMPKERFSAEFPKEGPSILRIQQVVRGDSAAYFCASSPQATNEKLFFGSGTQLSVL.

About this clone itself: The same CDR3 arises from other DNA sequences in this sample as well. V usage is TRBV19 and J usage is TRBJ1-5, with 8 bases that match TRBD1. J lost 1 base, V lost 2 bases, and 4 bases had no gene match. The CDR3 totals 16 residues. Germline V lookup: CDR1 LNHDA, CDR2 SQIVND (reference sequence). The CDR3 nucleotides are TGTGCCAGTAGTATATCAGGGGGCCGGAGCAATCAGCCCCAGCATTTT. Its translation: CASSISGGRSNQPQHF.

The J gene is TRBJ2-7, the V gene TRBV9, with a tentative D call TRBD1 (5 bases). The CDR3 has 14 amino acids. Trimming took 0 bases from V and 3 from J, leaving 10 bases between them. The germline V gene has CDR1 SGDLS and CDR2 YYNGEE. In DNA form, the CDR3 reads TGTGCCAGCAGCGTAGCGAGTCAGGGCTACGAGCAGTACTTC. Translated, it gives CASSVASQGYEQYF.

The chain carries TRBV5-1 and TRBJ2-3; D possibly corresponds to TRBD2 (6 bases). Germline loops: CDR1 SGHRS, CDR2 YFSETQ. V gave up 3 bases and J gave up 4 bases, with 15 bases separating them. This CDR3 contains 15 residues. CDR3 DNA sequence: TGCGCCAGCAGCTGGACCCCACTAGCAGCAGATACGCAGTATTTT. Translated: CASSWTPLAADTQYF.

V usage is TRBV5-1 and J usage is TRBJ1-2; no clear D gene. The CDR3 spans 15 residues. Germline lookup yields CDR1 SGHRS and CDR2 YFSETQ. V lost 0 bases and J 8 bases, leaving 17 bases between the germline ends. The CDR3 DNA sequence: TGCGCCAGCAGCTTGGGAAGGAGAGGCGAAGGGGGCTACACCTTC. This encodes CASSLGRRGEGGYTF. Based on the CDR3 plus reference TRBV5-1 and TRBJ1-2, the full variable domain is KAGVTQTPRYLIKTRGQQVTLSCSPISGHRSVSWYQQTPGQGLQFLFEYFSETQRNKGNFPGRFSGRQFSNSRSEMNVSTLELGDSALYLCASSLGRRGEGGYTFGSGTRLTVV.

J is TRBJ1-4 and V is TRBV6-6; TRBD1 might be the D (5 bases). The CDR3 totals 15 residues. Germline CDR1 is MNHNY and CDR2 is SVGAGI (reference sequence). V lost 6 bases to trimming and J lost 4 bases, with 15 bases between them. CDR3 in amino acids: CASRSPGGVNEKLFF. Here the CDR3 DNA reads TGTGCCAGCAGATCACCCGGGGGGGTTAATGAAAAACTGTTTTTT.

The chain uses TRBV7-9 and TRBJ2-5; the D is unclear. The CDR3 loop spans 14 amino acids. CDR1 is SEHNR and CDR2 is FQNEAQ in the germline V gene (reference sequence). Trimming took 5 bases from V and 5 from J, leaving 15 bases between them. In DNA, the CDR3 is TGTGCCAGCAGCCCCCGGCCGCTCTGGGAGACCCAGTACTTC. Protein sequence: CASSPRPLWETQYF.

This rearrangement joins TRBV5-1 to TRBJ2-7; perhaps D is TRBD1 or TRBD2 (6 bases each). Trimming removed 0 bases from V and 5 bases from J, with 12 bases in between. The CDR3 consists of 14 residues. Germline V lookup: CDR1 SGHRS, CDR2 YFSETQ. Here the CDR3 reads CASSLVVGGHEQYF. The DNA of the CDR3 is TGCGCCAGCAGCTTGGTTGTTGGGGGGCACGAGCAGTACTTC. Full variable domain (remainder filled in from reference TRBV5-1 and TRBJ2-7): KAGVTQTPRYLIKTRGQQVTLSCSPISGHRSVSWYQQTPGQGLQFLFEYFSETQRNKGNFPGRFSGRQFSNSRSEMNVSTLELGDSALYLCASSLVVGGHEQYFGPGTRLTVT.

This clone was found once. CDR3 nucleotides: TGCAGCGGGGGACAGGGGGACTATGGCTACACCTTC. It encodes CSGGQGDYGYTF. This chain joins TRBV29-1 and TRBJ1-2; the match to TRBD1 covers 11 bases. Losses at the gene ends were 7 bases for V and 3 bases for J; bases not matched to a gene: 1. The CDR3 loop spans 12 amino acids. CDR1 is SQVTM and CDR2 is ANQGSEA in the germline V gene. The full variable domain, with the rest looked up from reference TRBV29-1 and TRBJ1-2, is SAVISQKPSRDICQRGTSLTIQCQVDSQVTMMFWYRQQPGQSLTLIATANQGSEATYESGFVIDKFPISRPNLTFSTLTVSNMSPEDSSIYLCSGGQGDYGYTFGSGTRLTVV.

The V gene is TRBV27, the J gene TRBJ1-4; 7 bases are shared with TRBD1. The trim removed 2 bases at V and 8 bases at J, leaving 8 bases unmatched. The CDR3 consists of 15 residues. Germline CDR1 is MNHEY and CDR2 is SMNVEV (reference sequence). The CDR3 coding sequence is TGTGCCAGCAGTTTAGGGGTTCGGGACAGCGAAAAACTGTTTTTT. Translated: CASSLGVRDSEKLFF.